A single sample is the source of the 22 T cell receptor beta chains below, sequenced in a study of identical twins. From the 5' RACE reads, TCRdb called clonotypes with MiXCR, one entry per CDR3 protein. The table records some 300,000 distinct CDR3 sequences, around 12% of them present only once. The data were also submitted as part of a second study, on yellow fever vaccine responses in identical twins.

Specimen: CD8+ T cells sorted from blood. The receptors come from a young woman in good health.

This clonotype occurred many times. The CDR3 sequence is CASSLVAGGNTGELFF. CDR3 nucleotide sequence: TGTGCCAGCAGCTTGGTAGCGGGAGGGAACACCGGGGAGCTGTTTTTT. V is TRBV7-8 and J is TRBJ2-2; 10 bases are shared with TRBD2. CDR3 length equals 16 residues. The germline gives CDR1 SGHVS, CDR2 FQNEAQ. J gave up 1 base and V 3 bases, and 2 bases lay outside the gene matches.

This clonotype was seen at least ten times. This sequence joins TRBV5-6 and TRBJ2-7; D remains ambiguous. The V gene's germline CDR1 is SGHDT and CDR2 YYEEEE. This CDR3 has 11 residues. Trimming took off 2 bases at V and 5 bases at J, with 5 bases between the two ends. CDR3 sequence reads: CASSFNHEQYF. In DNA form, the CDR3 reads TGTGCCAGCAGCTTTAACCACGAGCAGTACTTC.

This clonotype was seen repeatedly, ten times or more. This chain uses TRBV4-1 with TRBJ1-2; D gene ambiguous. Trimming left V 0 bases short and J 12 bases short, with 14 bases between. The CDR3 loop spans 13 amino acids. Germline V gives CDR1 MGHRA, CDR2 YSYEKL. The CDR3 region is CASSQDKDRENTF. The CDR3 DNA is TGCGCCAGCAGCCAAGATAAGGACCGCGAAAACACCTTC.

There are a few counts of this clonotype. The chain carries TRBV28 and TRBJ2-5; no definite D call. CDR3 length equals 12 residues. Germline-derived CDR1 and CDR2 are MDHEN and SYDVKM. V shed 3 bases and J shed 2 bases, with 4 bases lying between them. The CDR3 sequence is CASSFFQETQYF. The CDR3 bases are TGTGCCAGCAGTTTCTTTCAAGAGACCCAGTACTTC.

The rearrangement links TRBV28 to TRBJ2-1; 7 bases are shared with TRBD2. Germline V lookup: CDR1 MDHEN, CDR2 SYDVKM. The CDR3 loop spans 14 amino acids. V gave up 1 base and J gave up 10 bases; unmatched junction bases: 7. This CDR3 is CASSLFGGTGEQFF. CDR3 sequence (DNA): TGTGCCAGCAGTTTATTCGGGGGGACGGGCGAGCAGTTCTTC. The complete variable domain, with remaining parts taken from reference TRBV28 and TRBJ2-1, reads DVKVTQSSRYLVKRTGEKVFLECVQDMDHENMFWYRQDPGLGLRLIYFSYDVKMKEKGDIPEGYSVSREKKERFSLILESASTNQTSMYLCASSLFGGTGEQFFGPGTRLTVL.

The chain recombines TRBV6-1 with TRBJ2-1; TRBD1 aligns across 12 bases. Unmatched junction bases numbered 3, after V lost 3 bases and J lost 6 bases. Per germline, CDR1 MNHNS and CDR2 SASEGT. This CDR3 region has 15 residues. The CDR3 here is CASSDGDRGPNEQFF. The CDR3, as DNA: TGTGCCAGCAGTGACGGGGACAGGGGGCCCAATGAGCAGTTCTTC.

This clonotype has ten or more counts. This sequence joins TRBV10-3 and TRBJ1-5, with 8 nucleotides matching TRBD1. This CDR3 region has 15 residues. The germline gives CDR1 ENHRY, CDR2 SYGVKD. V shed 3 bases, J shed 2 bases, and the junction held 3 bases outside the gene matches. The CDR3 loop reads CAISDPDRGNQPQHF. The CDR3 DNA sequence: TGTGCCATCAGTGACCCGGACAGGGGCAATCAGCCCCAGCATTTT.

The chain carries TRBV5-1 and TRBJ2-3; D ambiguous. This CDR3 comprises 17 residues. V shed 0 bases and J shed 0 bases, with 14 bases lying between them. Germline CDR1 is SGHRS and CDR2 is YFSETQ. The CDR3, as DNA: TGCGCCAGCAGCTTGGTGGTCGGATTAAGCAGCACAGATACGCAGTATTTT. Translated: CASSLVVGLSSTDTQYF. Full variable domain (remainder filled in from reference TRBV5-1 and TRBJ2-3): KAGVTQTPRYLIKTRGQQVTLSCSPISGHRSVSWYQQTPGQGLQFLFEYFSETQRNKGNFPGRFSGRQFSNSRSEMNVSTLELGDSALYLCASSLVVGLSSTDTQYFGPGTRLTVL.

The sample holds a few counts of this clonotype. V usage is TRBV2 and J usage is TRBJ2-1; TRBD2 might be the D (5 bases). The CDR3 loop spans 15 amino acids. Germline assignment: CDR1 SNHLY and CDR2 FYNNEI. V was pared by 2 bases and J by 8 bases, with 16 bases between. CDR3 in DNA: TGTGCCAGCAGTGAACCCCGATTGTACGGGGATGAGCAGTTCTTC. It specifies CASSEPRLYGDEQFF. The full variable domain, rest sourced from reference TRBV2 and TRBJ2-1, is EPEVTQTPSHQVTQMGQEVILRCVPISNHLYFYWYRQILGQKVEFLVSFYNNEISEKSEIFDDQFSVERPDGSNFTLKIRSTKLEDSAMYFCASSEPRLYGDEQFFGPGTRLTVL.

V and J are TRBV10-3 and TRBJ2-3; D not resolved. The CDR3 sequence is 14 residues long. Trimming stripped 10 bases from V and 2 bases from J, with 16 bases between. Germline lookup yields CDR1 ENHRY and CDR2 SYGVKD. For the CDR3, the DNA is TGTGCCACCCTGGGCACGTACCTCACAGATACGCAGTATTTT. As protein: CATLGTYLTDTQYF.

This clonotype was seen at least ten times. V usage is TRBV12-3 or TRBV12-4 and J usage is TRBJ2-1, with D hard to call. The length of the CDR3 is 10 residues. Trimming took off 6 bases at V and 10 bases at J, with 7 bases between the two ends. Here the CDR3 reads CASRAREQFF. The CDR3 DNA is TGTGCCAGCAGGGCCAGGGAGCAGTTCTTC.

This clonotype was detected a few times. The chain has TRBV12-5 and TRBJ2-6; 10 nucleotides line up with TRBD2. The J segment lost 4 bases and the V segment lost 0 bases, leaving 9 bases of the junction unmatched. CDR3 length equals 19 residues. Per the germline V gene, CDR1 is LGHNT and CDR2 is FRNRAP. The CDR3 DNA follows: TGTGCTAGTGGTTTGGTCCCTAGCGGGAGTCTCGCCGGGGCCAACGTCCTGACTTTC. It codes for CASGLVPSGSLAGANVLTF. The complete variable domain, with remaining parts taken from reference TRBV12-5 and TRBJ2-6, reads DARVTQTPRHKVTEMGQEVTMRCQPILGHNTVFWYRQTMMQGLELLAYFRNRAPLDDSGMPKDRFSAEMPDATLATLKIQPSEPRDSAVYFCASGLVPSGSLAGANVLTFGAGSRLTVL.

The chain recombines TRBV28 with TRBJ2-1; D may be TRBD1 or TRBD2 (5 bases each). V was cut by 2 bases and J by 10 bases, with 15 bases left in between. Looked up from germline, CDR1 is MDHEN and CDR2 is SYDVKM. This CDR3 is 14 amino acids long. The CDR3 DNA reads TGTGCCAGCAGTTTAGTCGCTAGCTGGGACGAGCAGTTCTTC. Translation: CASSLVASWDEQFF.

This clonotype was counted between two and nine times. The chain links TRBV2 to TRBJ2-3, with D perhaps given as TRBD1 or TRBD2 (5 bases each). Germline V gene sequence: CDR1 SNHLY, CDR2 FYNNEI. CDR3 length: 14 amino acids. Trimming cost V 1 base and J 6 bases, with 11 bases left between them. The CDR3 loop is CASSEEGPWDTQYF. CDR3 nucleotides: TGTGCCAGCAGTGAAGAGGGACCCTGGGATACGCAGTATTTT.

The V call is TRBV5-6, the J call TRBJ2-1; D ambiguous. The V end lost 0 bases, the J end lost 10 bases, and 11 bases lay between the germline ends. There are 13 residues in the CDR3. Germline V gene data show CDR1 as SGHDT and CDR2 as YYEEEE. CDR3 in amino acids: CASSLGGSDEQFF. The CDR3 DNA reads TGTGCCAGCAGCTTGGGGGGATCGGACGAGCAGTTCTTC.

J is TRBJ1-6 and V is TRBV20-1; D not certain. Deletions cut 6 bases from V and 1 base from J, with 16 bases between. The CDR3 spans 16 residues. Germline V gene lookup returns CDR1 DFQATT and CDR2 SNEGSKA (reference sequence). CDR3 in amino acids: CSAAPVSGSYNSPLHF. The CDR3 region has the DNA TGCAGTGCCGCCCCCGTCAGTGGATCCTATAATTCACCCCTCCACTTT.

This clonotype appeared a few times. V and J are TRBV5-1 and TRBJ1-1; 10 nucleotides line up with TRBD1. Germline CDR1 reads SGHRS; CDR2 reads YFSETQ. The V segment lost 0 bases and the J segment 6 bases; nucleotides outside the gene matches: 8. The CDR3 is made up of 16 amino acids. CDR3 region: CASSLVGRQGAAEAFF. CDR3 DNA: TGCGCCAGCAGCTTGGTCGGGAGACAGGGGGCCGCTGAAGCTTTCTTT.

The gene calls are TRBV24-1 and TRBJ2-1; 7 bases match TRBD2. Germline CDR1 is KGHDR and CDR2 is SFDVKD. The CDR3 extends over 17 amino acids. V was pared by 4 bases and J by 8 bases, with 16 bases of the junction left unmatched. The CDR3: CATSETLAEERRDEQFF. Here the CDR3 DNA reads TGTGCCACCAGTGAAACCCTAGCGGAAGAAAGGAGGGATGAGCAGTTCTTC.

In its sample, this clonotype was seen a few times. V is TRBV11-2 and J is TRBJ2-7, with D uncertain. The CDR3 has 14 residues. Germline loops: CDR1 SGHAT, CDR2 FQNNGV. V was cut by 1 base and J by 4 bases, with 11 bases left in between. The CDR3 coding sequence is TGTGCCAGCAGCTTAGTTAAATTGTCTTACGAGCAGTACTTC. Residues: CASSLVKLSYEQYF. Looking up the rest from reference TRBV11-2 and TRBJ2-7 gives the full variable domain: EAGVAQSPRYKIIEKRQSVAFWCNPISGHATLYWYQQILGQGPKLLIQFQNNGVVDDSQLPKDRFSAERLKGVDSTLKIQPAKLEDSAVYLCASSLVKLSYEQYFGPGTRLTVT.

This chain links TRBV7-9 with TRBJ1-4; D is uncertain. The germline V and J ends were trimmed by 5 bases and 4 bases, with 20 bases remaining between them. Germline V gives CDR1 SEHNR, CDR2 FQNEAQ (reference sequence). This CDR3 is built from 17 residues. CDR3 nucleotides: TGTGCCAGCAGCCGTGGAGTCGGACGGAACCTTAATGAAAAACTGTTTTTT. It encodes CASSRGVGRNLNEKLFF.

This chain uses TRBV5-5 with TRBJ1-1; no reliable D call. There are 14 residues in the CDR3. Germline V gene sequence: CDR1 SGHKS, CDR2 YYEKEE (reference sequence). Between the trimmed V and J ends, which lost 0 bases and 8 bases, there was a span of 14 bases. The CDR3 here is CASSLVIPGEEAFF. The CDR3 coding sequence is TGTGCCAGCAGCTTGGTCATCCCCGGCGAAGAAGCTTTCTTT.

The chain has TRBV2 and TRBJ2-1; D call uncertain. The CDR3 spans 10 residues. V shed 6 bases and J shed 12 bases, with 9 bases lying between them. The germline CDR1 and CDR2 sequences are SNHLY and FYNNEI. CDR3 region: CASRDDAQFF. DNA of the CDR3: TGTGCCAGCAGGGATGATGCGCAGTTCTTC.